The next 5 T cell receptor beta chains were all read from a single sample in a study of early T cells in non-severe SARS-CoV-2 infection. A single record per CDR3 protein comes from TCRdb applying MiXCR to the 5' RACE reads. The repertoire has 75,000 to 90,000 distinct CDR3 sequences, approximately 6% of them found once; the top ten carry roughly 8.1%. Specimen: whole blood. Receptor source: an adult who was a healthcare worker with PCR-confirmed SARS-CoV-2 infection or an uninfected control (not recorded which).

This clonotype was seen repeatedly, ten times or more. This sequence joins TRBV29-1 and TRBJ1-2, with D unresolved. The ends were cut back, 3 bases at V and 8 bases at J, with 13 bases in the middle. Germline lookup yields CDR1 SQVTM and CDR2 ANQGSEA. The CDR3 length is 12 residues. For the CDR3, the DNA is TGCAGCGTTGACTCCGGCGATGGGGGCTACACCTTC. This encodes CSVDSGDGGYTF.

This clonotype was seen a handful of times. The chain uses TRBV7-8 and TRBJ1-5; no definite D call. The V gene's germline CDR1 is SGHVS and CDR2 FQNEAQ. V was trimmed by 1 base and J by 3 bases, leaving 10 bases between them. The CDR3 is 15 residues long. The CDR3 region is CASSLGGSVNQPQHF. DNA of the CDR3: TGTGCCAGCAGCTTAGGAGGGTCCGTCAATCAGCCCCAGCATTTT.

This clonotype was counted many times. The CDR3 sequence is CSARFRGNQPQHF. Written as DNA, the CDR3 is TGCAGTGCTAGATTTAGGGGCAATCAGCCCCAGCATTTT. J is TRBJ1-5 and V is TRBV20-1; unclear D gene. The germline gives CDR1 DFQATT, CDR2 SNEGSKA (reference sequence). The CDR3 runs 13 residues. V was cut by 2 bases and J by 2 bases, with 7 bases left in between.

This clonotype was counted many times. This chain connects TRBV5-1 to TRBJ1-1; D is ambiguous. CDR3 length: 14 residues. Germline V gene data show CDR1 as SGHRS and CDR2 as YFSETQ. V lost 2 bases to trimming and J lost 0 bases, with 8 bases between them. In DNA form, the CDR3 reads TGCGCCAGCAGCTTTGGACGGCTGAACACTGAAGCTTTCTTT. The encoded protein is CASSFGRLNTEAFF.

This clonotype was picked up a small number of times. The chain employs TRBV12-3 or TRBV12-4 and TRBJ1-2; D uncertain. V was clipped by 6 bases and J by 12 bases, with 17 bases between them. This CDR3 region has 12 residues. The CDR3 region has the DNA TGTGCCAGCAGCCCCCTAGGGCGGGCCAACACCTTC. Amino acids: CASSPLGRANTF.